The 18 T cell receptor beta chains presented below share a single source sample, sequenced in a study of blood T cell repertoires in COVID-19. Clones were read by immunoSEQ multiplex PCR, and TCRdb kept only the in-frame ones, dropping some. The data contain about 130,000 clones, approximately 83% of them singletons. Sequences were obtained from peripheral blood. The receptors derive from an elderly man with active or convalescent COVID-19.

This chain links TRBV6-2 or TRBV6-3 with TRBJ2-5, with D maybe TRBD1 (5 bases). CDR1 MNHEY and CDR2 SVGEGT come from the germline V gene. The CDR3 runs to 17 residues. Deletions cut 4 bases from V and 1 base from J, with 19 bases between. CDR3 in DNA: TGTGCCAGCAGTTCTTATCTGGACACCTTTCCCCAAGAGACCCAGTACTTC. It yields the protein CASSSYLDTFPQETQYF.

The CDR3 loop reads CASKTGTGGTDTQYF. The DNA of the CDR3 is TGTGCCAGCAAAACGGGAACGGGAGGAACAGATACGCAGTATTTT. This rearrangement joins TRBV2 to TRBJ2-3; 7 bases map to TRBD2. The CDR3 loop spans 15 amino acids. Germline CDR1 and CDR2: SNHLY and FYNNEI. V was clipped by 7 bases and J by 3 bases; unmatched bases: 10.

In DNA form, the CDR3 reads TGTGCCAGCAGCTTGGTAGGACTAGCGGGAGGGGAAGAGACCCAGTACTTC. Protein product: CASSLVGLAGGEETQYF. The chain joins TRBV7-3 to TRBJ2-5; 15 nucleotides line up with TRBD2. After removal of 3 bases from V and 3 bases from J, the junction contained 5 bases not matched to a gene. Germline CDR1 is SGHTA and CDR2 is FQGTGA. The CDR3 is 17 residues long. Using reference TRBV7-3 and TRBJ2-5 for the parts outside the CDR3, the full variable domain is GAGVSQTPSNKVTEKGKYVELRCDPISGHTALYWYRQSLGQGPEFLIYFQGTGAADDSGLPNDRFFAVRPEGSVSTLKIQRTERGDSAVYLCASSLVGLAGGEETQYFGPGTRLLVL.

The rearrangement uses TRBV6-2 or TRBV6-3 and TRBJ2-2; TRBD2 agrees at 13 bases. V lost 4 bases, J lost 4 bases, and 6 bases stayed unmatched. The CDR3 is 17 amino acids. Germline assignment: CDR1 MNHEY and CDR2 SVGEGT. Written as DNA, the CDR3 is TGTGCCAGCAGTTTACTAGCGGGAGGGCTCGGCACCGGGGAGCTGTTTTTT. Its protein is CASSLLAGGLGTGELFF.

V and J are TRBV2 and TRBJ1-2; tentatively, D is TRBD1 (5 bases). The CDR3 runs 16 residues. Deletions cut 4 bases from V and 0 bases from J, with 15 bases between. The germline gives CDR1 SNHLY, CDR2 FYNNEI. The CDR3 nucleotides read TGTGCCAGCAGTGTTAGGCAGGGCCCGTCTAACTATGGCTACACCTTC. Protein: CASSVRQGPSNYGYTF.

The rearrangement links TRBV7-2 to TRBJ2-7, with 10 bases aligning to TRBD2. Looked up from germline, CDR1 is SGHTA and CDR2 is FQGNSA. With V trimmed by 6 bases and J by 0 bases, 5 bases remained unmatched. The CDR3 length is 15 residues. The CDR3 DNA follows: TGTGCCAGCAGTCAAACTAGCGGGAACTCCTACGAGCAGTACTTC. Residues: CASSQTSGNSYEQYF.

The rearrangement links TRBV6-2 or TRBV6-3 to TRBJ2-7; 7 bases align to TRBD2. Germline V gives CDR1 MNHEY, CDR2 SVGEGT. V shed 0 bases, J shed 5 bases, and the junction held 16 bases outside the gene matches. The CDR3 consists of 18 residues. This CDR3 reads CASSYSRLAAVKQDEQYF. The CDR3 DNA sequence: TGTGCCAGCAGTTACTCCCGGCTAGCGGCCGTTAAACAGGACGAGCAGTACTTC.

The chain carries TRBV5-1 and TRBJ1-3; D is uncertain. The germline gives CDR1 SGHRS, CDR2 YFSETQ. V lost 0 bases, J lost 2 bases, and 9 bases lay in between. CDR3 length equals 15 residues. CDR3 sequence: CASSLDGKPGNTIYF. In DNA, the CDR3 is TGCGCCAGCAGCTTGGATGGCAAACCTGGAAACACCATATATTTT.

The gene calls are TRBV9 and TRBJ1-2; 11 positions match TRBD1. Germline CDR1 is SGDLS and CDR2 is YYNGEE. The V gene end was trimmed by 4 bases and the J gene end by 4 bases; junction bases not matched to a gene: 12. This CDR3 comprises 17 residues. The CDR3 DNA sequence: TGTGCCAGCAGCCCCACTACCGGGACAGGGGGGTCCTATGGCTACACCTTC. Protein product: CASSPTTGTGGSYGYTF. The full variable domain, its missing parts supplied by reference TRBV9 and TRBJ1-2, is DSGVTQTPKHLITATGQRVTLRCSPRSGDLSVYWYQQSLDQGLQFLIQYYNGEERAKGNILERFSAQQFPDLHSELNLSSLELGDSALYFCASSPTTGTGGSYGYTFGSGTRLTVV.

A single count supports this clone. CDR3 region: CASSWRTVGSYNSPLHF. Written as DNA, the CDR3 is TGTGCCAGCAGTTGGAGGACAGTGGGGTCCTATAATTCACCCCTCCACTTT. V gene TRBV2 combines with J gene TRBJ1-6; maybe TRBD1 (6 bases). CDR3 size: 17 residues. The germline V gene has CDR1 SNHLY and CDR2 FYNNEI. Trimming took off 5 bases at V and 1 base at J, with 15 bases between the two ends.

The chain combines TRBV15 with TRBJ2-7, with D unclear. The CDR3 has 14 residues. Germline values: CDR1 LNHNV, CDR2 YYDKDF (reference sequence). Trimming stripped 0 bases from V and 3 bases from J, with 9 bases between. For the CDR3, the DNA is TGTGCCACCAGCAGAGATGGGCAGATCTACGAGCAGTACTTC. It yields the protein CATSRDGQIYEQYF. The full variable domain, rest sourced from reference TRBV15 and TRBJ2-7, is DAMVIQNPRYQVTQFGKPVTLSCSQTLNHNVMYWYQQKSSQAPKLLFHYYDKDFNNEADTPDNFQSRRPNTSFCFLDIRSPGLGDTAMYLCATSRDGQIYEQYFGPGTRLTVT.

The chain combines TRBV7-2 with TRBJ1-2; D remains unclear. V lost 5 bases and J lost 8, with 21 bases in between. CDR1 SGHTA and CDR2 FQGNSA come from the germline V gene. CDR3 length equals 15 residues. This chain's CDR3 is CASSPHLAGSGGYTF. The CDR3, as DNA: TGTGCCAGCAGCCCTCACTTGGCGGGGAGCGGCGGCTACACCTTC.

The gene calls are TRBV6-5 and TRBJ2-7, with 7 bases aligning to TRBD2. Losses at the gene ends were 5 bases for V and 7 bases for J; bases not matched to a gene: 11. Germline V gene lookup returns CDR1 MNHEY and CDR2 SVGAGI. The CDR3 is 14 amino acids. The CDR3 DNA sequence: TGTGCCAGCAGTCGGCTGGGGCGGGAGAGGGAGCAGTACTTC. Amino acid sequence: CASSRLGREREQYF.

The V gene is TRBV30, the J gene TRBJ2-3; 7 positions agree with TRBD1. The CDR3 spans 14 residues. Germline lookup yields CDR1 GTSNPN and CDR2 SVGIG (reference sequence). V was pared by 0 bases and J by 3 bases, with 3 bases of the junction left unmatched. CDR3 protein: CAWSVHRGTDTQYF. In DNA, the CDR3 is TGTGCCTGGAGTGTTCACAGGGGTACAGATACGCAGTATTTT.

The chain combines TRBV30 with TRBJ1-1; tentatively, D is TRBD1 (5 bases). The V gene lost 3 bases and the J gene lost 2 bases, with 10 bases spanning the gap. The CDR3 has 13 amino acids. CDR1 and CDR2 (germline): GTSNPN, SVGIG (reference sequence). Here the CDR3 reads CAWSKTVNTEAFF. CDR3 nucleotide sequence: TGTGCCTGGAGCAAGACAGTTAACACTGAAGCTTTCTTT.

The V call is TRBV6-5, the J call TRBJ1-4, with 9 bases identical to TRBD1. V shed 7 bases and J 6 bases; nucleotides not matched to a gene: 6. The CDR3 is 14 amino acids. The germline gives CDR1 MNHEY, CDR2 SVGAGI. The DNA of the CDR3 is TGTGCCAGCAATCGGTGGGACAGGGATGAAAAACTGTTTTTT. As protein: CASNRWDRDEKLFF.

The chain links TRBV5-1 to TRBJ1-2; 9 nucleotides match TRBD1. This CDR3 spans 15 amino acids. CDR1 SGHRS and CDR2 YFSETQ come from the germline V gene. J lost 8 bases, V lost 3 bases, and 11 bases had no gene match. Here the CDR3 reads CASSWGDRDREGYTF. Written as DNA, the CDR3 is TGCGCCAGCAGCTGGGGGGACCGGGACAGGGAGGGCTACACCTTC.

This clone was found a few times. This chain links TRBV19 with TRBJ1-2, with TRBD1 as a possible D gene (5 bases). Germline V gene sequence: CDR1 LNHDA, CDR2 SQIVND (reference sequence). The CDR3 loop spans 14 amino acids. Trimming removed 7 bases from V and 4 bases from J, with 16 bases in between. CDR3 residues: CASKDSSLIYGYTF. Here the CDR3 DNA reads TGTGCCAGTAAAGACAGCTCACTTATCTATGGCTACACCTTC.